This T cell receptor (beta chain) emerged from a study of long-term antiretroviral therapy in people with HIV. This clone has only a few counts. The J segment lost 5 bases and the V segment lost 4 bases, leaving 9 bases of the junction unmatched. The V gene's germline CDR1 is ENHRY and CDR2 SYGVKD. The CDR3 spans 16 residues. The study drew at least one pre-ART and at least two post-ART PBMC samples from every donor. With survey level as its setting, the immunoSEQ assay was v3.0. This table comes from immunoSEQ multiplex PCR, and its TCRdb copy is limited to in-frame clones, with some not included. The sample includes about 16,000 clones, less than 80% of them seen just once.

The receptor was isolated from a woman aged 45-65 years with HIV. This chain uses TRBV10-3 with TRBJ2-2, with 8 bases fitting TRBD2. The material sequenced was unsorted PBMCs, taken 1.5 years before starting antiretroviral therapy. CDR3 sequence: CAISAGVAGRTGELFF. Here the CDR3 DNA reads TGTGCCATCAGTGCCGGGGTAGCGGGGAGAACCGGGGAGCTGTTTTTT.